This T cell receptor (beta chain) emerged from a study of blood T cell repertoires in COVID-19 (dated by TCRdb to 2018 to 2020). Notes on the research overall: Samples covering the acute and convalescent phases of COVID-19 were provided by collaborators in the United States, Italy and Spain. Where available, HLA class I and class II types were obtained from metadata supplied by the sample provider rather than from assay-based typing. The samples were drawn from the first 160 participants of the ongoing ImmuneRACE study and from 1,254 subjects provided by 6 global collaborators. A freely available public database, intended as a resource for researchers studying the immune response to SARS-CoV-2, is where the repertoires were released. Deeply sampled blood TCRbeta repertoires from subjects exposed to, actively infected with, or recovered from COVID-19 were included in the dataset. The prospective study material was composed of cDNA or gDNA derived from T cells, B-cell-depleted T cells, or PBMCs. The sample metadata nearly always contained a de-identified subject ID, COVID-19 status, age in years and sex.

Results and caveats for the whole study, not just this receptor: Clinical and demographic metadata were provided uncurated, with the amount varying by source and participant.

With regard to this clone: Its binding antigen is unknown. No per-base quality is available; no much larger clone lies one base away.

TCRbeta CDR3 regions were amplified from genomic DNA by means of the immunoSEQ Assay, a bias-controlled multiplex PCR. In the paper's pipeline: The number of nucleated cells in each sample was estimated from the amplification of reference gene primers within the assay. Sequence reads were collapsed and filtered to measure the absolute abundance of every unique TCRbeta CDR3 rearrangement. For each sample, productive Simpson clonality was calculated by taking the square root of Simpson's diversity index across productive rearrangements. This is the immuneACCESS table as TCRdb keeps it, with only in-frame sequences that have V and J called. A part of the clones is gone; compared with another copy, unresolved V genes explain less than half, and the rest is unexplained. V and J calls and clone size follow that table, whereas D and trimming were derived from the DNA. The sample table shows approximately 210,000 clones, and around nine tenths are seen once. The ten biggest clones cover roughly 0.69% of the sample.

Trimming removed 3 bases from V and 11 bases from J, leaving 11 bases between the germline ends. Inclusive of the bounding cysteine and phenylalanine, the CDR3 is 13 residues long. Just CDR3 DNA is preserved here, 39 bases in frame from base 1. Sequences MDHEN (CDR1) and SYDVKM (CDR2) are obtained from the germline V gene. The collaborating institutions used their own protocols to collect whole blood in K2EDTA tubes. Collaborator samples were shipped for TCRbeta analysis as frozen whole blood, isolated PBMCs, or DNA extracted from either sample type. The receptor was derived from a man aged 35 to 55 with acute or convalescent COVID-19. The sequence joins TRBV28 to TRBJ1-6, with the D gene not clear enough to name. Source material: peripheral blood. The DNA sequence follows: TGTGCCAGCAGTTTGTATGGGAGGGCACCCCTCCACTTT. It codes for CASSLYGRAPLHF.